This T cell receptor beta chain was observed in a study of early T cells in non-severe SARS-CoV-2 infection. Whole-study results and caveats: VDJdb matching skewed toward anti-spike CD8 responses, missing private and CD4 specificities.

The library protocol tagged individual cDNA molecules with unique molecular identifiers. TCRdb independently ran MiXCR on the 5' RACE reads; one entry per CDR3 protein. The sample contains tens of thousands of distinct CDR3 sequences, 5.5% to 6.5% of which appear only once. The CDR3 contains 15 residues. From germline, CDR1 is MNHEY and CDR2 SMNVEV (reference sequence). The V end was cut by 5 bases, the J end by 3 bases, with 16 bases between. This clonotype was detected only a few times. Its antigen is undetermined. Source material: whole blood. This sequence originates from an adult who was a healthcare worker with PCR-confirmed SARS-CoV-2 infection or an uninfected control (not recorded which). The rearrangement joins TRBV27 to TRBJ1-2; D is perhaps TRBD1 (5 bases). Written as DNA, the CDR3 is TGTGCCAGCAGTCCGACAGATCCTAGTTACTATGGCTACACCTTC. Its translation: CASSPTDPSYYGYTF.